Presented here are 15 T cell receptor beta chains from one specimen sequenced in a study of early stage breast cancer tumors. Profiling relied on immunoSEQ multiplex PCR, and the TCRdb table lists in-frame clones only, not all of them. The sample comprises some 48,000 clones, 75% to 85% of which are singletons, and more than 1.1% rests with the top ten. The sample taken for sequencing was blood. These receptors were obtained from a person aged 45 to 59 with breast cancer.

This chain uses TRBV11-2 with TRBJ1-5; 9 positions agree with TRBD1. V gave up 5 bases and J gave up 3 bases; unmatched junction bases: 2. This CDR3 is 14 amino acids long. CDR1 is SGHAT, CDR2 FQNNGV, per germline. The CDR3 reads CASSRQGDNQPQHF. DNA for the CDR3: TGTGCCAGCAGCCGACAGGGGGACAATCAGCCCCAGCATTTT.

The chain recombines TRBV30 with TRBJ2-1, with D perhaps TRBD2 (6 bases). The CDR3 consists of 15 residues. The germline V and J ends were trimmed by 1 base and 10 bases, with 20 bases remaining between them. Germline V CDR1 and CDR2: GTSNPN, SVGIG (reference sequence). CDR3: CAWSAIPGETGEQFF. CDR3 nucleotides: TGTGCCTGGAGTGCAATCCCGGGGGAGACGGGCGAGCAGTTCTTC.

CDR3 bases: TGTGCCAGCAGCCTAATAGGGGGACAGGAAGCTTTCTTT. Translation: CASSLIGGQEAFF. The chain couples TRBV11-3 to TRBJ1-1; 7 bases agree with TRBD1. The CDR3 contains 13 residues. Looked up from germline, CDR1 is SGHNT and CDR2 is YENEEA. V gave up 5 bases and J gave up 8 bases; unmatched junction bases: 8.

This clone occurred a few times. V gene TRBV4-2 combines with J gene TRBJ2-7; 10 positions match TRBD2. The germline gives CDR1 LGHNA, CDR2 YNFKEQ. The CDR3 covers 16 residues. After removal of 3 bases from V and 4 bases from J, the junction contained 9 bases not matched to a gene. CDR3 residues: CASSQPLAGAMYEQYF. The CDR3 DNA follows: TGTGCCAGCAGCCAGCCCCTAGCGGGAGCTATGTACGAGCAGTACTTC.

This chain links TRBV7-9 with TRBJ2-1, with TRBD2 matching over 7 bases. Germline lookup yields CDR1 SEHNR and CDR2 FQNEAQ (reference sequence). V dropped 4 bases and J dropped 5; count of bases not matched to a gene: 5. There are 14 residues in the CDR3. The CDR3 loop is CASSSTSVNNEQFF. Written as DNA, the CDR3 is TGTGCCAGCAGCTCCACTAGCGTAAACAATGAGCAGTTCTTC.

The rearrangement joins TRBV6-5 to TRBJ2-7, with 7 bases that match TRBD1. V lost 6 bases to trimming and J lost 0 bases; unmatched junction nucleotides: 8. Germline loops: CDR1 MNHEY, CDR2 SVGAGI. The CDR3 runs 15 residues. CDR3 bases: TGTGCCAGCAGGCGAGGGACAGAGAGCTCCTACGAGCAGTACTTC. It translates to CASRRGTESSYEQYF.

CDR3 nucleotide sequence: TGTGCCAGCAGTACCCGAGGGACACTGTGGGGGGAGCAGTACTTC. It translates to CASSTRGTLWGEQYF. The rearrangement links TRBV6-1 to TRBJ2-7, with D possibly TRBD1 on 6 matching bases. V was clipped by 5 bases and J by 7 bases, with 21 bases between them. The CDR3 runs to 15 residues. The germline gives CDR1 MNHNS, CDR2 SASEGT.

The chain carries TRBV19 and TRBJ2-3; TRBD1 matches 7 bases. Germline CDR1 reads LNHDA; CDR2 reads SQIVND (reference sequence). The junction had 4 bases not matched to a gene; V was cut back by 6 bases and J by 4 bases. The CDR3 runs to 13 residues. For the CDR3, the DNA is TGTGCCAGTAGAAGACAGGGATCAGATACGCAGTATTTT. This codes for CASRRQGSDTQYF.

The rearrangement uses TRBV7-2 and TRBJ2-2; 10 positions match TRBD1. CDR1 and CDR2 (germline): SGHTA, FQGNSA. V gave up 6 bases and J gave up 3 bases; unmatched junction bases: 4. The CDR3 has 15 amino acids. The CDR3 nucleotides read TGTGCCAGCAGGCCGGGACAGGGGTACACCGGGGAGCTGTTTTTT. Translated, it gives CASRPGQGYTGELFF.

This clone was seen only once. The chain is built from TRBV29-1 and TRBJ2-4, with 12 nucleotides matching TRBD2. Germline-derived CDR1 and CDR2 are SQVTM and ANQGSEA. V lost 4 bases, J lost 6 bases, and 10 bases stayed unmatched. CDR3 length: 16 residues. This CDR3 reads CSVGRTSGVIGNIQYF. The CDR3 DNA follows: TGCAGCGTTGGGAGGACTAGCGGGGTTATCGGAAACATTCAGTACTTC.

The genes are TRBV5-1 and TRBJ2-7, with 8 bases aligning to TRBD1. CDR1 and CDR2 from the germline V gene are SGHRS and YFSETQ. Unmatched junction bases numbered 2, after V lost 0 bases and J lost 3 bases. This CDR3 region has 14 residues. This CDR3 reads CASSLGTGFYEQYF. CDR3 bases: TGCGCCAGCAGCTTGGGGACAGGGTTCTACGAGCAGTACTTC.

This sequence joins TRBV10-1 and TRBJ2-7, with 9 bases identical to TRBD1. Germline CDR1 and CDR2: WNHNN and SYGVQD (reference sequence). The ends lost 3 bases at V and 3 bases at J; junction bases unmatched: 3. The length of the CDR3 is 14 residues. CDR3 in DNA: TGCGCCAGCAGTGACGGGACAGGGTTCTACGAGCAGTACTTC. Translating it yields CASSDGTGFYEQYF.

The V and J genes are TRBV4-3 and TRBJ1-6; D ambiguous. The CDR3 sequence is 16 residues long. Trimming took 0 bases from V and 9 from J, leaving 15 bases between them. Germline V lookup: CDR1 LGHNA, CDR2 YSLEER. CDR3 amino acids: CASSQERALLSSPLHF. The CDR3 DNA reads TGCGCCAGCAGCCAAGAAAGGGCCCTATTAAGTTCACCCCTCCACTTT.

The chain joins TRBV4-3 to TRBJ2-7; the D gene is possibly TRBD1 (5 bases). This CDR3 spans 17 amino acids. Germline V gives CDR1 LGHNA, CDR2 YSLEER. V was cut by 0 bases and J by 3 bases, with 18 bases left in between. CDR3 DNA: TGCGCCAGCAGCCAAGAGTATCGCTCAGGGTTTGTCTACGAGCAGTACTTC. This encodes CASSQEYRSGFVYEQYF.

The CDR3 loop is CASSLIHSNTEAFF. The CDR3, as DNA: TGTGCCAGCAGCCTCATCCACTCTAACACTGAAGCTTTCTTT. The rearrangement joins TRBV27 to TRBJ1-1; D unclear. The germline V gene encodes CDR1 MNHEY and CDR2 SMNVEV (reference sequence). Trimming took 6 bases from V and 2 from J, leaving 13 bases between them. CDR3 length equals 14 residues.